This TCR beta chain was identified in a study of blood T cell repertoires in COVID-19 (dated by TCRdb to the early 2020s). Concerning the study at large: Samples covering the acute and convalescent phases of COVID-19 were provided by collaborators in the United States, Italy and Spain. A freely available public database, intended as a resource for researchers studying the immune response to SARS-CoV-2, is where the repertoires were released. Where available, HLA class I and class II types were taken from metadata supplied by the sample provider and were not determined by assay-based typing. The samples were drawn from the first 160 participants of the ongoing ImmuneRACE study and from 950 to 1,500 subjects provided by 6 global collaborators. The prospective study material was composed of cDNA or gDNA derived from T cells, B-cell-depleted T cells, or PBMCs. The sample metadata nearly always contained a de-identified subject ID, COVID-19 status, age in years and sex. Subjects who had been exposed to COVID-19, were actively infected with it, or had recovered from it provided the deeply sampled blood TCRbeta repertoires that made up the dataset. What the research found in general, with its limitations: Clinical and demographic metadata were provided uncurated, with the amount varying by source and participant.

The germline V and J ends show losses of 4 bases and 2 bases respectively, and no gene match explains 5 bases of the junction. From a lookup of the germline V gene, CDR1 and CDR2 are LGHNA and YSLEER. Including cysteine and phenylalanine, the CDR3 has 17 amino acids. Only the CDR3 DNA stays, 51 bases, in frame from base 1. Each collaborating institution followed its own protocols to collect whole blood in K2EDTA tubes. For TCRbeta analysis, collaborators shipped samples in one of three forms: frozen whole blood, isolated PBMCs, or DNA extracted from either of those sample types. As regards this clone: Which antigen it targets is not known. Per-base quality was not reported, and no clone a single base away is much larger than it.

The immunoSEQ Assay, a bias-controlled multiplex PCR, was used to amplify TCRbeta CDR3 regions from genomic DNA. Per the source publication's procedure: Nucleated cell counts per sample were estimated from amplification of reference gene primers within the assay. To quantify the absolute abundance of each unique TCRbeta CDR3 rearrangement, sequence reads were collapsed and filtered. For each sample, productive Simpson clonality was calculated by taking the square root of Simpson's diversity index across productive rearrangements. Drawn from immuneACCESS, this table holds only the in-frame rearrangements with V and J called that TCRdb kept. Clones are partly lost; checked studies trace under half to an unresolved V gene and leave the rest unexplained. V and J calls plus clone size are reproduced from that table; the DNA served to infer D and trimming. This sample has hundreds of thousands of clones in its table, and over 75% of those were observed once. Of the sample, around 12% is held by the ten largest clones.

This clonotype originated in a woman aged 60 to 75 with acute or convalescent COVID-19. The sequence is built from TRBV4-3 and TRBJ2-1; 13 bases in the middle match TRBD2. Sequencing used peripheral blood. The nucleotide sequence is TGCGCCAGCAGCCCCGGACTAGCGGGAGTGACCTACAATGAGCAGTTCTTC. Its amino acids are CASSPGLAGVTYNEQFF.